A single sample is the source of the 9 T cell receptor beta chains below, sequenced in a study of blood T cell repertoires in COVID-19 (dated by TCRdb to the early 2020s). Library generation was performed with the immunoSEQ multiplex PCR assay. Entries here come from immuneACCESS through TCRdb and include only in-frame sequences with V and J called. Some clones fail to appear in such tables; in the studies checked, an unresolved V gene covers under half of the shortfall, and the cause of the remainder is unknown. The table for this sample lists 110,000 to 150,000 clones; just over 85% of them were counted only once. The top ten constitute roughly 3.9% of the sample. The material sequenced was PBMCs or T cells enriched from blood (not recorded which). The receptors derive from a man aged 50-59 years who had recovered from COVID-19.

The rearrangement uses TRBV28 and TRBJ2-7, with 8 bases fitting TRBD1. Germline values: CDR1 MDHEN, CDR2 SYDVKM. With 6 bases clipped from V and 0 bases from J, the junction kept 7 bases outside the gene matches. The CDR3 totals 15 residues. The CDR3 spells CASSRDRIYSYEQYF. CDR3 DNA sequence: TGTGCCAGCAGCCGGGACAGGATATACTCCTACGAGCAGTACTTC.

This clone was observed a single time. The chain has TRBV12-3 or TRBV12-4 and TRBJ1-2, with D perhaps TRBD1 (6 bases). V gave up 2 bases and J gave up 8 bases, with 12 bases separating them. This CDR3 has 13 amino acids. The DNA for the CDR3 is TGTGCCAGCAGTTTAAGGGACATTCGGGGCTACACCTTC. Translation: CASSLRDIRGYTF.

This rearrangement joins TRBV28 to TRBJ2-1; TRBD2 is a possible D gene (6 bases). This CDR3 contains 19 residues. V lost 1 base and J lost 5, with 24 bases in between. Germline CDR1 reads MDHEN; CDR2 reads SYDVKM. This CDR3 reads CASSLSSGLGGLFDNEQFF. In DNA form, the CDR3 reads TGTGCCAGCAGTTTATCCTCAGGTTTGGGGGGTCTCTTCGACAATGAGCAGTTCTTC.

The chain links TRBV27 to TRBJ1-1; 8 bases align to TRBD1. CDR1 and CDR2 (germline): MNHEY, SMNVEV (reference sequence). V dropped 8 bases and J dropped 3; count of bases not matched to a gene: 11. This CDR3 contains 15 residues. The chain's CDR3 is CASCRTGLRDTEAFF. The DNA of the CDR3 is TGTGCCAGCTGTCGGACAGGGCTGAGGGACACTGAAGCTTTCTTT.

This rearrangement joins TRBV19 to TRBJ1-2, with TRBD1 identical over 10 bases. This CDR3 is built from 20 residues. V shed 10 bases and J 3 bases; nucleotides not matched to a gene: 26. CDR1 is LNHDA and CDR2 is SQIVND in the germline V gene (reference sequence). This CDR3 reads CATIIRSGRDRGRLHYGYTF. The CDR3, as DNA: TGTGCCACTATAATAAGATCGGGCCGGGACAGGGGCCGTCTCCACTATGGCTACACCTTC.

The rearrangement joins TRBV6-5 to TRBJ2-7, with 10 bases lining up with TRBD1. This CDR3 is 15 amino acids long. The trim removed 6 bases at V and 3 bases at J, leaving 8 bases unmatched. The germline gives CDR1 MNHEY, CDR2 SVGAGI. CDR3 region: CASSERTGGLYEQYV. The CDR3, as DNA: TGTGCCAGCAGCGAGCGGACAGGGGGACTCTACGAGCAGTACGTC.

The chain is built from TRBV11-2 and TRBJ1-6; D remains unclear. V was pared by 1 base and J by 10 bases, with 11 bases between. Germline loops: CDR1 SGHAT, CDR2 FQNNGV. CDR3 length: 14 residues. The CDR3 nucleotides read TGTGCCAGCAGCTTAGGCGGGGTGAGCTCACCCCTCCACTTT. Translated: CASSLGGVSSPLHF.

This chain connects TRBV18 to TRBJ2-5; 8 bases map to TRBD1. CDR3 size: 15 residues. Germline V gives CDR1 KGHSH, CDR2 LQKENI. Losses at the gene ends were 1 base for V and 5 bases for J; bases not matched to a gene: 6. The CDR3 DNA is TGTGCCAGCTCACCACAAGCGACAGGGGTGGAGACCCAGTACTTC. Protein sequence: CASSPQATGVETQYF.

The chain has TRBV11-2 and TRBJ2-3; 10 bases are shared with TRBD2. Unmatched junction bases numbered 7, after V lost 0 bases and J lost 4 bases. This CDR3 contains 17 residues. The V gene's germline CDR1 is SGHAT and CDR2 FQNNGV. The CDR3 loop reads CASSLDRTGTSADTQYF. The DNA for the CDR3 is TGTGCCAGCAGCTTAGATAGGACCGGGACTAGCGCAGATACGCAGTATTTT.